This T cell receptor (beta chain) was sequenced in a study of read filtering for tumor transcriptome and immune sequencing. General study results and limits: Dropping single-read clonotypes raised IR-seq and RNA-seq shared-clonotype correlation.

The germline V gene has CDR1 SEHNR and CDR2 FQNEAQ (reference sequence). The CDR3 runs 13 residues. On this clonotype: The antigen is not known. The junction and the germline gene differ at one end; a read error may be behind it.

Molecular barcoded adaptors covering alpha/delta and beta/gamma chains were used on 400 ng RNA. TCRdb reanalysed the reads using MiXCR and keeps one entry per CDR3 protein. The sample consists of approximately 58,000 distinct CDR3 sequences, 12% of them appearing once. Input material: a population of CD138-negative cells sorted from bone marrow. This receptor was taken from a donor over 35 with multiple myeloma. The rearrangement uses TRBV7-9 and TRBJ2-7; maybe TRBD1 (6 bases). CDR3 loop: CASSTSGAYKQYF. The CDR3 bases are TGTGCCAGCAGTACCTCAGGGGCCTACAAGCAGTACTTC.